This T cell receptor beta chain comes out of a study of shared clonotypes between healthy human individuals (dated by TCRdb to the early 2020s). In the study overall: The cohort comprised a couple of women and a few men aged 18 to 49 years. For each donor, CD4 naive and CD4 memory were each given three plates, CD8 naive was given two plates, and CD8 memory was given one plate. Each donor's leukapheresis produced roughly between about 0.85 and 10 billion PBMCs. To estimate repertoire size and how much clonotypes are shared between individuals, the study performed deep sequencing of blood TCR repertoires from a handful of healthy adults. To increase sequencing depth and limit assay-specific biases, different laboratories used diverse techniques to prepare libraries and sequence TCR repertoires.

Donors were healthy HIV-negative adults with no recently reported acute infections or vaccinations. Only Caucasian adults living in Nashville, Tennessee, USA were represented among the donors. CD4+ T cells were enriched through magnetic negative selection, after which naive cells were positively selected on CD45RA and the remaining negative fraction served as the memory subset. Blood was obtained by leukapheresis, after which PBMCs were separated by Ficoll-Histopaque density gradient centrifugation and cryopreserved in liquid nitrogen vapor phase. Analytical flow cytometry was used to check the purity and quantity of every magnetically sorted T cell population. From each sorted fraction, genomic DNA was isolated and quantified by UV absorbance on a Nanodrop 2000c. Using the deep immunoSEQ assay, TCR CDR3 regions were amplified from genomic DNA by multiplex PCR. For each cell subset, the extracted genomic DNA was distributed evenly across all wells of several immunoSEQ 96-well plates, and each plate served as one replicate. Each replicate PCR for sorted subsets received around 200 ng genomic DNA, equal to about 29,000 T cell genomes. Purified libraries were measured with a Qubit 3.0 fluorometer, size-checked on a Bioanalyzer 2100, and measured again with the KAPA Library Quantification kit. A separate single-read 150-cycle Illumina NextSeq 550 flow cell was used to sequence each immunoSEQ 96-well plate. Under the source paper's analysis protocol: The immunoSEQ output contained only junctional sequences without quality scores, so filtering could not match that applied to full-length reads. To assign V/J genes and CDR3, sequences were annotated using PyIR, a Python wrapper for IgBLAST v1.9, with IMGT germline references. Reads were removed for weak V/J assignments (E-value above 1e-6), missing CDR3, stop codons, out-of-frame junctions, or ambiguous translated residues. A V3J clonotype was defined by an identical inferred V gene, J gene, and CDR3 amino acid sequence. The percentage overlap between two repertoires was calculated by dividing the number of shared unique clonotypes by the size of the smaller repertoire. Three approaches were used to assess repertoire richness: RTK rarefaction, the Chao1 estimator, and Recon v2.1 estimates of unobserved clonotypes. Generation probabilities for all TCRbeta clonotypes obtained by the gDNA method from several donors were computed using OLGA. The table comes from immuneACCESS by way of TCRdb, which keeps in-frame sequences with V and J called. Part of the clones is missing from these tables; in studies checked, under half for an unresolved V gene and the rest for unknown reasons. The V and J calls and clone size are taken from that table; D and trimming were inferred from the DNA. Counted in this sample were under 1,100,000 clones; around 75% of them appeared once. The ten largest clonotypes hold roughly 1.5% of the sample.

Overall study results and their limits: Because the study included a small number of donors, the genetic and exposure-history diversity represented was limited. Rarefaction of sorted-subset datasets indicated incomplete sequencing despite the large sequencing depth. Compared with non-shared clonotypes, the clonotypes found in all four sorted-subset donors had higher generation probabilities. Only blood was sampled, and tissue TCR repertoires likely differ from those in blood. Around 5% of naive CD4, 3.5% of naive CD8, 2.3% of memory CD4, and roughly 0.4% of memory CD8 clonotypes were shared across several donors. Naive subsets generally had larger estimated clonotype richness than memory subsets did. Pairwise subsampling indicated that sequencing depth was expected to affect the degree of clonotype sharing among donors.

The table lists this clone with a few counts. This clone's antigen is unknown. No much larger clone is present one base from it, and per-base qualities are unavailable. The sequence was obtained from a man aged 18 to 30 in good health. The sequenced sample was memory CD4+ T cells sorted from blood. The cell subset or site label corresponds to: CD45RA-negative fraction.

Here the CDR3 is given as CASSLSGVQETQYF. The bases are TGTGCCAGCAGCCTGAGTGGGGTTCAAGAGACCCAGTACTTC. This chain joins TRBV5-6 to TRBJ2-5; confidence is insufficient to name the D gene. CDR1 SGHDT and CDR2 YYEEEE were looked up in the germline V gene. The germline ends are 12 bases apart after V is trimmed by 4 bases and J by 2 bases. There are 14 amino acids in the CDR3, from cysteine to phenylalanine inclusive. Of the read, only the CDR3 DNA is kept; its 42 bases are in frame from base 1.